The clone carrying this TCR beta chain was found a few times. Antigen unknown. A sample-barcoded 5' primer and a J-beta primer mix were used in a second PCR of roughly 7 to 12 cycles. TCRdb reprocessed the 5' RACE reads with MiXCR, giving one entry per CDR3 protein. This repertoire shows about 2 million distinct CDR3 sequences, 49% found once; its top ten account for roughly 2.1%. Germline CDR1 DFQATT, CDR2 SNEGSKA (reference sequence). The V end was cut by 3 bases, the J end by 2 bases, with 9 bases between. The CDR3 totals 13 residues. This entry comes from a study of blood T cells in healthy people across ages. Study results and limitations: Unsorted PBMC material precluded a definitive naive versus antigen-experienced comparison.

The chain is built from TRBV20-1 and TRBJ2-3, with D perhaps matching TRBD2 (5 bases). This clonotype was obtained from a middle-aged woman in good health. The sequenced material came from blood. CDR3 in amino acids: CSARRAFTDTQYF. The CDR3 nucleotides read TGCAGTGCTAGGCGGGCGTTCACAGATACGCAGTATTTT.